This T cell receptor (beta chain) originates from a study of CXCR3-negative and CXCR3-positive naive CD8 T cells. The authors prepared UMI-labeled TRB cDNA libraries by 5' RACE. Reanalyzing the 5' RACE reads, TCRdb keeps one entry per CDR3 protein, without DNA. The sample data list 50,000 to 65,000 distinct CDR3 sequences. Per germline, CDR1 LNHDA and CDR2 SQIVND (reference sequence). This CDR3 has 15 residues. Specimen: naive CXCR3- CD8+ T cells from blood. The subset was: CD45RO-CCR7+CD27+CD95- naive CD8+ T cells lacking CXCR3 (TNR3-). The origin of this receptor is a human donor in good health. Some clones in this sample may be carry-over from other donors' samples. This rearrangement joins TRBV19 to TRBJ1-5. CDR3 in amino acids: CASIRAGGLDQPQHF.